This T cell receptor (beta chain) was sequenced for a study of blood T cell repertoires in COVID-19. About the study: PBMCs, B-cell-depleted T cells, or T cells were the source of the cDNA or gDNA that made up the material.

Participant ages covered about 18 to 90 years across 24 US areas. Clinical histories supplied by participants themselves formed the basis of cohort assignment. Exposed participants encountered a COVID-19 case during the 2 weeks preceding study entry. Sequenced by immunoSEQ multiplex PCR; TCRdb stores in-frame clones only, minus some. This table has roughly 200,000 clones, 86% appearing once. Germline CDR1 SEHNR, CDR2 FQNEAQ (reference sequence). V shed 5 bases and J 0 bases; nucleotides not matched to a gene: 3. CDR3 length: 16 residues. This receptor was identified in a woman under 40 who had been exposed to COVID-19. V gene TRBV7-9 combines with J gene TRBJ1-4, with 10 bases lining up with TRBD1. The sample comprised PBMCs or T cells enriched from blood (not recorded which). Written as DNA, the CDR3 is TGTGCCAGCAGCCCCGGGACAGGGGCAACTAATGAAAAACTGTTTTTT. Encoded protein: CASSPGTGATNEKLFF.